The rows below give T cell receptor beta chains drawn from one sample of a study of T-cell reconstitution after alpha-beta-depleted transplantation in children. TCRdb itself ran the PCR reads through MiXCR, one entry per CDR3 protein. The sample lists just under 550,000 distinct CDR3 sequences; about a sixth were seen once. Sequenced material: PBMCs from the stem cell graft donor, taken from the stem cell graft. These receptors were taken from a human donor who donated a stem cell graft to a child with acute lymphoblastic leukemia. The CDR3 runs from the conserved cysteine through the conserved F or W. Each record gives: D gene, CDR3 length, clone size, J gene, V gene, CDR3 DNA, CDR3 protein. A D gene is named only where the DNA matches it firmly. Clone size is not always given. Where it is, it says once, few, many or a class for expanded clones.

d_call: TRBD2
cdr3_length: 16
clone_size: .
j_call: TRBJ2-2
v_call: TRBV4-2
cdr3_nt: TGTGCCAGCAGCCGAATTAGCGGGAGCATGGCCGGGGAGCTGTTTTTT
cdr3_aa: CASSRISGSMAGELFF

d_call: TRBD1
cdr3_length: 16
clone_size: few
j_call: TRBJ1-6
v_call: TRBV12-3/TRBV12-4
cdr3_nt: TGTGCCAGCAGAGGGGACAGGGTGGGGAAGGATTCACCCCTCCACTTT
cdr3_aa: CASRGDRVGKDSPLHF

d_call: TRBD2
cdr3_length: 14
clone_size: .
j_call: TRBJ2-5
v_call: TRBV7-8
cdr3_nt: TGTGCCAGCAGCCGGAGGGGACTAGAAGGGACCCAGTACTTC
cdr3_aa: CASSRRGLEGTQYF

d_call: TRBD1
cdr3_length: 13
clone_size: .
j_call: TRBJ2-1
v_call: TRBV29-1
cdr3_nt: TGCAGCGGATGGGACAGGGGGATTATTGAGCAGTTCTTC
cdr3_aa: CSGWDRGIIEQFF

d_call: .
cdr3_length: 14
clone_size: .
j_call: TRBJ2-1
v_call: TRBV12-3/TRBV12-4
cdr3_nt: TGTGCCAGCAGTTTTGAGGGAAAACGCGATGAGCAGTTCTTC
cdr3_aa: CASSFEGKRDEQFF

d_call: TRBD1
cdr3_length: 15
clone_size: .
j_call: TRBJ2-5
v_call: TRBV12-3/TRBV12-4
cdr3_nt: TGTGCCAGCAGTAGACAGGGCGGAGTGCAGGAGACCCAGTACTTC
cdr3_aa: CASSRQGGVQETQYF

d_call: TRBD2
cdr3_length: 13
clone_size: .
j_call: TRBJ2-2
v_call: TRBV29-1
cdr3_nt: TGCAGCGTTGATTCGGGAGGGCCCGGGGAGCTGTTTTTT
cdr3_aa: CSVDSGGPGELFF

d_call: TRBD2
cdr3_length: 14
clone_size: .
j_call: TRBJ2-5
v_call: TRBV7-6
cdr3_nt: TGTGCCAGCAGCTTCGAGCGGGGCCAAGAGACCCAGTACTTC
cdr3_aa: CASSFERGQETQYF

d_call: TRBD1
cdr3_length: 14
clone_size: .
j_call: TRBJ2-7
v_call: TRBV10-3
cdr3_nt: TGTGCCATCAGAGGACAGGGTGTCTCCTACGAGCAGTACTTC
cdr3_aa: CAIRGQGVSYEQYF

d_call: .
cdr3_length: 13
clone_size: .
j_call: TRBJ1-1
v_call: TRBV10-3
cdr3_nt: TGTGCCATCAGTTCGACCCTGAACACTGAAGCTTTCTTT
cdr3_aa: CAISSTLNTEAFF

d_call: .
cdr3_length: 12
clone_size: .
j_call: TRBJ1-2
v_call: TRBV5-5
cdr3_nt: TGTGCCAGCAGCTTGAACAGGAATGGCGACACCTTC
cdr3_aa: CASSLNRNGDTF

d_call: .
cdr3_length: 14
clone_size: .
j_call: TRBJ2-1
v_call: TRBV7-9
cdr3_nt: TGTGCCAGCAGCCCCATGGGACTCCCTAATGAGCAGTTCTTC
cdr3_aa: CASSPMGLPNEQFF

d_call: TRBD2
cdr3_length: 17
clone_size: few
j_call: TRBJ2-3
v_call: TRBV6-5
cdr3_nt: TGTGCCAGCAGTTACTCGAGTGCAAGCGGGAGGGGCGATACGCAGTATTTT
cdr3_aa: CASSYSSASGRGDTQYF

d_call: .
cdr3_length: 15
clone_size: few
j_call: TRBJ1-5
v_call: TRBV7-9
cdr3_nt: TGTGCCAGCAGCGCAGGACGAGGTAGCAATCAGCCCCAGCATTTT
cdr3_aa: CASSAGRGSNQPQHF

d_call: .
cdr3_length: 17
clone_size: .
j_call: TRBJ2-5
v_call: TRBV5-1
cdr3_nt: TGCGCCAGCAGCTCCGTACGGCGGGACCTCTTCGAGGAGACCCAGTACTTC
cdr3_aa: CASSSVRRDLFEETQYF

d_call: TRBD1
cdr3_length: 12
clone_size: few
j_call: TRBJ2-4
v_call: TRBV19
cdr3_nt: TGTGCCAGTAGTCGACAGGGATACATTCAGTACTTC
cdr3_aa: CASSRQGYIQYF

d_call: TRBD1
cdr3_length: 15
clone_size: .
j_call: TRBJ1-6
v_call: TRBV27
cdr3_nt: TGTGCCAGCAGTCCCCCCCGGACAGGGGGGTCACCCCTCCACTTT
cdr3_aa: CASSPPRTGGSPLHF

d_call: .
cdr3_length: 16
clone_size: many
j_call: TRBJ1-5
v_call: TRBV4-1
cdr3_nt: TGCGCCAGCAGCCAAGGCCGGGTGGGGGCAAATCAGCCCCAGCATTTT
cdr3_aa: CASSQGRVGANQPQHF

d_call: TRBD2
cdr3_length: 15
clone_size: few
j_call: TRBJ2-5
v_call: TRBV29-1
cdr3_nt: TGCAGCGTTGGTGCCGGACTAGCGGTTCAAGAGACCCAGTACTTC
cdr3_aa: CSVGAGLAVQETQYF

d_call: .
cdr3_length: 13
clone_size: few
j_call: TRBJ2-7
v_call: TRBV11-1
cdr3_nt: TGTGCCAGCAGCTTTTCTTTCTCCTACGAGCAGTACTTC
cdr3_aa: CASSFSFSYEQYF

d_call: TRBD1
cdr3_length: 15
clone_size: .
j_call: TRBJ2-7
v_call: TRBV27
cdr3_nt: TGTGCCAGCGCTTCCGGACAGGGGATTTTCTACGAGCAGTACTTC
cdr3_aa: CASASGQGIFYEQYF

d_call: .
cdr3_length: 15
clone_size: .
j_call: TRBJ1-1
v_call: TRBV5-1
cdr3_nt: TGCGCCAGCAGCTTTCTGGAGGGGCTGAACACTGAAGCTTTCTTT
cdr3_aa: CASSFLEGLNTEAFF

d_call: .
cdr3_length: 16
clone_size: .
j_call: TRBJ2-1
v_call: TRBV3-1
cdr3_nt: TGTGCCAGCAGCCAAGATACGTTTTCCCCGTACAATGAGCAGTTCTTC
cdr3_aa: CASSQDTFSPYNEQFF

d_call: .
cdr3_length: 16
clone_size: few
j_call: TRBJ2-2
v_call: TRBV7-8
cdr3_nt: TGTGCCAGCAGCTTGAGGGACTTGCTGAACACCGGGGAGCTGTTTTTT
cdr3_aa: CASSLRDLLNTGELFF

d_call: .
cdr3_length: 13
clone_size: .
j_call: TRBJ2-7
v_call: TRBV5-1
cdr3_nt: TGCGCCAGCAGCCAACAATCCTACTTAGAGCAGTACTTC
cdr3_aa: CASSQQSYLEQYF

d_call: .
cdr3_length: 12
clone_size: .
j_call: TRBJ2-3
v_call: TRBV18
cdr3_nt: TGTGCCAGCTCACCGGAGACAGATACGCAGTATTTT
cdr3_aa: CASSPETDTQYF

d_call: TRBD2
cdr3_length: 16
clone_size: .
j_call: TRBJ2-1
v_call: TRBV5-1
cdr3_nt: TGCGCCAGCAGCCTGACGACTAGCGGGAGGGCCGATGAGCAGTTCTTC
cdr3_aa: CASSLTTSGRADEQFF

d_call: TRBD2
cdr3_length: 16
clone_size: .
j_call: TRBJ2-1
v_call: TRBV3-1
cdr3_nt: TGTGCCAGCAGCCTGGGACTAGCGGGAGATGGAAATGAGCAGTTCTTC
cdr3_aa: CASSLGLAGDGNEQFF

d_call: .
cdr3_length: 15
clone_size: .
j_call: TRBJ2-7
v_call: TRBV5-1
cdr3_nt: TGCGCCAGCAGCTTGGGGGCAGGGGACGATTACGAGCAGTACTTC
cdr3_aa: CASSLGAGDDYEQYF

d_call: .
cdr3_length: 13
clone_size: many
j_call: TRBJ2-1
v_call: TRBV12-3/TRBV12-4
cdr3_nt: TGTGCCAGCAGGGGCAGCTCCTACAATGAGCAGTTCTTC
cdr3_aa: CASRGSSYNEQFF

d_call: .
cdr3_length: 15
clone_size: .
j_call: TRBJ2-1
v_call: TRBV4-1
cdr3_nt: TGCGCCAGCAGCCAACTCCGGACGGATACCCGGGAGCAGTTCTTC
cdr3_aa: CASSQLRTDTREQFF

d_call: TRBD1
cdr3_length: 15
clone_size: .
j_call: TRBJ2-3
v_call: TRBV2
cdr3_nt: TGTGCCAGCAGTGCGACAGGGGGTTGGACAGATACGCAGTATTTT
cdr3_aa: CASSATGGWTDTQYF

d_call: .
cdr3_length: 14
clone_size: once
j_call: TRBJ2-1
v_call: TRBV4-1
cdr3_nt: TGCGCCAGCAGCCAAGATACCGGGAGCTATGAGCAGTTCTTC
cdr3_aa: CASSQDTGSYEQFF

d_call: TRBD2
cdr3_length: 13
clone_size: .
j_call: TRBJ2-7
v_call: TRBV7-3
cdr3_nt: TGTGCCAGCAGCTGGACGGGAGGGTACGAGCAGTACTTC
cdr3_aa: CASSWTGGYEQYF

d_call: .
cdr3_length: 15
clone_size: .
j_call: TRBJ1-4
v_call: TRBV20-1
cdr3_nt: TGCAGTGCTAGGGAGGACGGAGCAACTAATGAAAAACTGTTTTTT
cdr3_aa: CSAREDGATNEKLFF

d_call: TRBD1
cdr3_length: 15
clone_size: .
j_call: TRBJ2-3
v_call: TRBV29-1
cdr3_nt: TGCAGCGTCCCCGGGACAGGGGGGATCACAGATACGCAGTATTTT
cdr3_aa: CSVPGTGGITDTQYF

d_call: .
cdr3_length: 16
clone_size: .
j_call: TRBJ2-3
v_call: TRBV12-5
cdr3_nt: TGTGCTAGTGGTTTGTTCCAATCTGACCCGGAGCATATGCAGTATTTT
cdr3_aa: CASGLFQSDPEHMQYF

d_call: TRBD1
cdr3_length: 14
clone_size: few
j_call: TRBJ1-1
v_call: TRBV19
cdr3_nt: TGTGCCAGTAGACTACGGACAGGGCGCACTGAAGCTTTCTTT
cdr3_aa: CASRLRTGRTEAFF

d_call: .
cdr3_length: 17
clone_size: .
j_call: TRBJ2-3
v_call: TRBV27
cdr3_nt: TGTGCCAGCAGTTTATCGGCCCCGGGGAGAGGCACAGATACGCAGTATTTT
cdr3_aa: CASSLSAPGRGTDTQYF

d_call: .
cdr3_length: 14
clone_size: .
j_call: TRBJ1-1
v_call: TRBV7-6
cdr3_nt: TGTGCCAGCAGCTTACTGGACAGCCAGACTGAAGCTTTCTTT
cdr3_aa: CASSLLDSQTEAFF

d_call: TRBD1
cdr3_length: 14
clone_size: few
j_call: TRBJ1-1
v_call: TRBV29-1
cdr3_nt: TGCAGCGTTGCTCGACAGGGGCGGTTCAGTGAAGCTTTCTTT
cdr3_aa: CSVARQGRFSEAFF